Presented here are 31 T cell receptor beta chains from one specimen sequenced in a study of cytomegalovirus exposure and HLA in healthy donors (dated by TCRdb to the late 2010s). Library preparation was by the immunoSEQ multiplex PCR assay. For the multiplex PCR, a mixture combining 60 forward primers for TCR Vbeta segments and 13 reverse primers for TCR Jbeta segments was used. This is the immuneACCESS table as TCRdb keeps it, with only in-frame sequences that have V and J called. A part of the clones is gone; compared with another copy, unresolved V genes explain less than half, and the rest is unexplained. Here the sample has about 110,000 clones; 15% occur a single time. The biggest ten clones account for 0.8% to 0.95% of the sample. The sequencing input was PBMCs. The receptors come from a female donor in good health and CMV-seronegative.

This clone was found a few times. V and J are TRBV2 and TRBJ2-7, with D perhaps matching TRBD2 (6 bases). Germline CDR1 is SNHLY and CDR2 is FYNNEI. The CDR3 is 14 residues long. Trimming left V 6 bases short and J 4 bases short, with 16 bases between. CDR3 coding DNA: TGTGCCAGCAGACAACGGGACTCCTATTACGAGCAGTACTTC. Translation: CASRQRDSYYEQYF.

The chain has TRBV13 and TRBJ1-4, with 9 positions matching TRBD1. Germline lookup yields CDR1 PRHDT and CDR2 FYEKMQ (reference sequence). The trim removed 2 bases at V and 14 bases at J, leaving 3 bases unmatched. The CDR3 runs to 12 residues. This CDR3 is CASSLTGGDLFF. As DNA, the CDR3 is TGTGCCAGCAGCTTAACAGGGGGCGACCTGTTTTTT.

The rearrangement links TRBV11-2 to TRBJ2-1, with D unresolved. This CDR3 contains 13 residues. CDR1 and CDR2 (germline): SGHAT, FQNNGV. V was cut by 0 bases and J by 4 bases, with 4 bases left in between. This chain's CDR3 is CASSLDRYNEQFF. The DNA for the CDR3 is TGTGCCAGCAGCTTAGATCGGTACAATGAGCAGTTCTTC.

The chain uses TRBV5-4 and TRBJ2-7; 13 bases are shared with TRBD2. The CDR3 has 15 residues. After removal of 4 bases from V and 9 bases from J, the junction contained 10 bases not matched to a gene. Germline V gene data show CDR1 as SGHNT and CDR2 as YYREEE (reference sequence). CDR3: CASSGWTSGSLAQYF. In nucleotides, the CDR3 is TGTGCCAGCAGCGGCTGGACTAGCGGGAGTTTGGCGCAGTACTTC.

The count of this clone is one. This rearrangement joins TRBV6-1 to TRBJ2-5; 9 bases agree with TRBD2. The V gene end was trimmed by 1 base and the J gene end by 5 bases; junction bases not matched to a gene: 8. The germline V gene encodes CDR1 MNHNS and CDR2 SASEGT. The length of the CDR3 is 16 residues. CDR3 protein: CASSEVELAGPETQYF. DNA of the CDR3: TGTGCCAGCAGTGAAGTGGAACTAGCGGGTCCGGAGACCCAGTACTTC.

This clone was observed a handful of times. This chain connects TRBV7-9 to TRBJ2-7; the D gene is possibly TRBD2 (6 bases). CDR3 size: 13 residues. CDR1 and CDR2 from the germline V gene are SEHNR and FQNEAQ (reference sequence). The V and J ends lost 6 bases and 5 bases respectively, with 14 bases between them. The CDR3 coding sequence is TGTGCCAGCAGTCGGGGAGGTGTGGACGAGCAGTACTTC. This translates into CASSRGGVDEQYF. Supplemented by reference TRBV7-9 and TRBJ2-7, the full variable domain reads DTGVSQNPRHKITKRGQNVTFRCDPISEHNRLYWYRQTLGQGPEFLTYFQNEAQLEKSRLLSDRFSAERPKGSFSTLEIQRTEQGDSAMYLCASSRGGVDEQYFGPGTRLTVT.

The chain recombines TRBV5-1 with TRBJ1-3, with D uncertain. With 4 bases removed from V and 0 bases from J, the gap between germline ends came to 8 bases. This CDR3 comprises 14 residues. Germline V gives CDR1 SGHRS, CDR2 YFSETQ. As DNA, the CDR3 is TGCGCCAGCAGCGAGAGCGCCTCTGGAAACACCATATATTTT. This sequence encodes CASSESASGNTIYF.

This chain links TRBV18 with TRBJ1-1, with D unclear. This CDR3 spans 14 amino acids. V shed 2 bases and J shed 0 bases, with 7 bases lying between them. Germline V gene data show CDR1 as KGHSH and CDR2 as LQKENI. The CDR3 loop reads CASSPAQMNTEAFF. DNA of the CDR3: TGTGCCAGCTCACCAGCACAGATGAACACTGAAGCTTTCTTT.

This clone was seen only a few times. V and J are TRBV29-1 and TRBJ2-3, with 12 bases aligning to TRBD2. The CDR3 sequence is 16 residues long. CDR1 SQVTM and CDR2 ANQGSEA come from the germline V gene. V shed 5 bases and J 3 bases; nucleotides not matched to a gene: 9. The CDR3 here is CSVRRETSGSTDTQYF. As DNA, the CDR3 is TGCAGCGTTAGACGTGAGACTAGCGGGAGTACAGATACGCAGTATTTT.

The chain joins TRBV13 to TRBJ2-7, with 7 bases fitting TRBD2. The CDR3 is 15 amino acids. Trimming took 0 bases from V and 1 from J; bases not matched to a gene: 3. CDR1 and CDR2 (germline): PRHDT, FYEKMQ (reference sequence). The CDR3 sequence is CASSLGVGGSYEQYF. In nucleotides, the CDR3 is TGTGCCAGCAGCTTAGGTGTGGGGGGGTCCTACGAGCAGTACTTC.

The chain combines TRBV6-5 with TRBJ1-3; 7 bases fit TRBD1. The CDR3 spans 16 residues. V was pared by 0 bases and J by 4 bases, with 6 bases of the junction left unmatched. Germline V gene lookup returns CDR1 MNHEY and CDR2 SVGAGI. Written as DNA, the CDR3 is TGTGCCAGCAGTTACTCTACAGGGGAAGGAGGAAACACCATATATTTT. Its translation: CASSYSTGEGGNTIYF.

The CDR3 is CASVPGGYETQYF. The CDR3 coding sequence is TGTGCTAGTGTTCCCGGGGGGTACGAGACCCAGTACTTC. V gene TRBV12-5 combines with J gene TRBJ2-5; 7 bases fit TRBD2. J gave up 5 bases and V 7 bases, and 7 bases lay outside the gene matches. This CDR3 is 13 amino acids long. Germline V CDR1 and CDR2: LGHNT, FRNRAP.

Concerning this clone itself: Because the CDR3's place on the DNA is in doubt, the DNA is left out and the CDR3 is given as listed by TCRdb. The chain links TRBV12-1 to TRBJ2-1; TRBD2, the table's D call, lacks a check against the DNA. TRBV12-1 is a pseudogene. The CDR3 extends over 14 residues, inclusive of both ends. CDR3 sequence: CASSFASGSNEQFF.

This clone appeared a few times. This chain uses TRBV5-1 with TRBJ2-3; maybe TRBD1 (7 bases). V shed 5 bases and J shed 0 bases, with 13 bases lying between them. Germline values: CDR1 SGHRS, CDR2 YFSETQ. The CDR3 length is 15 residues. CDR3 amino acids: CASRLQGGSTDTQYF. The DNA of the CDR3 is TGCGCCAGCAGATTGCAGGGGGGCAGCACAGATACGCAGTATTTT.

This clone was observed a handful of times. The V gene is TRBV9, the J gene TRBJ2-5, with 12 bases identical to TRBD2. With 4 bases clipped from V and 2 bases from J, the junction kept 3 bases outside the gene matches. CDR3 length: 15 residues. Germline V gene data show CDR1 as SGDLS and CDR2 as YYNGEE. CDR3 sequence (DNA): TGTGCCAGCAGCCCTAGCGGGAGGGTACAAGAGACCCAGTACTTC. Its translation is CASSPSGRVQETQYF.

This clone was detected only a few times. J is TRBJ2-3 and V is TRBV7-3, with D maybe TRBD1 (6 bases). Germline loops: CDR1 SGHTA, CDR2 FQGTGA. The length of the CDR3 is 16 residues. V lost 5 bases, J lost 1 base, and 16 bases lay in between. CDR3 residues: CASSPGDGPGTDTQYF. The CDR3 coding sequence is TGTGCCAGCAGCCCAGGGGACGGGCCGGGCACAGATACGCAGTATTTT. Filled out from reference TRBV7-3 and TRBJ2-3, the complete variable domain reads GAGVSQTPSNKVTEKGKYVELRCDPISGHTALYWYRQSLGQGPEFLIYFQGTGAADDSGLPNDRFFAVRPEGSVSTLKIQRTERGDSAVYLCASSPGDGPGTDTQYFGPGTRLTVL.

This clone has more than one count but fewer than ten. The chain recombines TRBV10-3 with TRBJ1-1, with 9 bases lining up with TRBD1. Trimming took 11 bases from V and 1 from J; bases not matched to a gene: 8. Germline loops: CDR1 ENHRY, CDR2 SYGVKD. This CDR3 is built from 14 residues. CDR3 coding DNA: TGTGCCGTGACTTCGACAGGGGGGAACACTGAAGCTTTCTTT. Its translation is CAVTSTGGNTEAFF.

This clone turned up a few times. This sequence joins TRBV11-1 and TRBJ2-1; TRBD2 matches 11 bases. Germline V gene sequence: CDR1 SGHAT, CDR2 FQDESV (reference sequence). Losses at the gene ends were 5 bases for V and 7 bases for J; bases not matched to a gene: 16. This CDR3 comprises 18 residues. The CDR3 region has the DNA TGTGCCAGCAGCAGGCAGGGGGTCACTAGCGGGAGAAGGAATGAGCAGTTCTTC. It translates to CASSRQGVTSGRRNEQFF.

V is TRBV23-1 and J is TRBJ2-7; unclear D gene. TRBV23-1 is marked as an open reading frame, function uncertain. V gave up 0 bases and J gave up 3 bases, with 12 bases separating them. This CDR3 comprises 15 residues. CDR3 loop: CASSQSTVAHYEQYF. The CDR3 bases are TGCGCCAGCAGTCAATCTACAGTGGCACACTACGAGCAGTACTTC.

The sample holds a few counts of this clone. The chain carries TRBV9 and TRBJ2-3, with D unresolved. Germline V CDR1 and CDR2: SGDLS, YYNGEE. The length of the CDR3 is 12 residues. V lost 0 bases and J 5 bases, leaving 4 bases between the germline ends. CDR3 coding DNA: TGTGCCAGCAGCGTAGCGGGAGATACGCAGTATTTT. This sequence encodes CASSVAGDTQYF.

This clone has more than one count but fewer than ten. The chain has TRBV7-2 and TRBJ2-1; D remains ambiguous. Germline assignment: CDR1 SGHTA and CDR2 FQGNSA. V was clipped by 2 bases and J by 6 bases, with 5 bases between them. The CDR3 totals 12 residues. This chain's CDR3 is CASSLRFNEQFF. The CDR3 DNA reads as TGTGCCAGCAGCTTACGGTTCAATGAGCAGTTCTTC. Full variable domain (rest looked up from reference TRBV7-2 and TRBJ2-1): GAGVSQSPSNKVTEKGKDVELRCDPISGHTALYWYRQSLGQGLEFLIYFQGNSAPDKSGLPSDRFSAERTGGSVSTLTIQRTQQEDSAVYLCASSLRFNEQFFGPGTRLTVL.

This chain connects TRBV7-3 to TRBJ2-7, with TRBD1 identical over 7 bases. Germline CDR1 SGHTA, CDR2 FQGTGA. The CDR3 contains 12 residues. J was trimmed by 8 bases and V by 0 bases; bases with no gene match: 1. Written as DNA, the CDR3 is TGTGCCAGCAGCTTAACGGGACAGAAGCAGTACTTC. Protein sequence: CASSLTGQKQYF. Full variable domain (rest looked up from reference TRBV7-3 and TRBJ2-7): GAGVSQTPSNKVTEKGKYVELRCDPISGHTALYWYRQSLGQGPEFLIYFQGTGAADDSGLPNDRFFAVRPEGSVSTLKIQRTERGDSAVYLCASSLTGQKQYFGPGTRLTVT.

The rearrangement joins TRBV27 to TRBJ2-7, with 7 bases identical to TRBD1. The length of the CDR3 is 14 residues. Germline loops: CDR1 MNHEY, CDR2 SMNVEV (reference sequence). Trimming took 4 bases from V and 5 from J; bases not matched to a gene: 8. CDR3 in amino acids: CASSSPTGSHEQYF. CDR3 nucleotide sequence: TGTGCCAGCAGTTCCCCGACAGGGTCCCACGAGCAGTACTTC.

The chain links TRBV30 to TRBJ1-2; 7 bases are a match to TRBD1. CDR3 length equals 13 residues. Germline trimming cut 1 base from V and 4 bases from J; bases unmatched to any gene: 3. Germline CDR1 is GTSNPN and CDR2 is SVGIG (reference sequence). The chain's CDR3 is CAWSAGGLYGYTF. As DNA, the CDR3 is TGTGCCTGGAGTGCAGGGGGACTCTATGGCTACACCTTC.

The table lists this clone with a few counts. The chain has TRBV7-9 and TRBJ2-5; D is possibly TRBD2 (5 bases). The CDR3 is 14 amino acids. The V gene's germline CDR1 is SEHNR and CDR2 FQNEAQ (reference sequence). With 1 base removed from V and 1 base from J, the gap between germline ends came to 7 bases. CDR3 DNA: TGTGCCAGCAGCTTAGAGGACTTCCAAGAGACCCAGTACTTC. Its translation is CASSLEDFQETQYF.

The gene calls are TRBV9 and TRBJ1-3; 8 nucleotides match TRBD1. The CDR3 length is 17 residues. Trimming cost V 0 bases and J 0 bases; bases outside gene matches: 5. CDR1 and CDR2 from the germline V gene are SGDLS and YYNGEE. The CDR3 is CASSVEGQASSGNTIYF. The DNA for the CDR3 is TGTGCCAGCAGCGTAGAGGGACAGGCCTCCTCTGGAAACACCATATATTTT.

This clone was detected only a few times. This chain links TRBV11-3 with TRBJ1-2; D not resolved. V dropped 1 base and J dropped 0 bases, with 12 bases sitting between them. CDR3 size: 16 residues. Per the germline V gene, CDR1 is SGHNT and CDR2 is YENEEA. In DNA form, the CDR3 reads TGTGCCAGCAGCTTAGGTCTGACATCCCCTAACTATGGCTACACCTTC. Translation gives CASSLGLTSPNYGYTF.

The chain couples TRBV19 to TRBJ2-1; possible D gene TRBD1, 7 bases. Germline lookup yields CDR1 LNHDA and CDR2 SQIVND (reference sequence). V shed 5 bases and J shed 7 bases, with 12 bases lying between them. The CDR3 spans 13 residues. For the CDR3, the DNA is TGTGCCAGTAGTCTCTCAGGGGGGAATGAGCAGTTCTTC. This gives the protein CASSLSGGNEQFF.

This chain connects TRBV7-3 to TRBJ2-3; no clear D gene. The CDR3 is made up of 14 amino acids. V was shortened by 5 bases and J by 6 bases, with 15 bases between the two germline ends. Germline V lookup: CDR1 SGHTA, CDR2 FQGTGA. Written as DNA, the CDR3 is TGTGCCAGCAGCCAGACTGACCACCTGGATACGCAGTATTTT. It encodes CASSQTDHLDTQYF.

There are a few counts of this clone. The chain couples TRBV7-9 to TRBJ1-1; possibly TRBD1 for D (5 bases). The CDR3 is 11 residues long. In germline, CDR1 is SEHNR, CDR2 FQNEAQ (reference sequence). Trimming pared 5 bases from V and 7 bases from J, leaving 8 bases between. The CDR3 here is CASSDDSEAFF. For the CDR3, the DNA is TGTGCCAGCAGCGACGACAGTGAAGCTTTCTTT.

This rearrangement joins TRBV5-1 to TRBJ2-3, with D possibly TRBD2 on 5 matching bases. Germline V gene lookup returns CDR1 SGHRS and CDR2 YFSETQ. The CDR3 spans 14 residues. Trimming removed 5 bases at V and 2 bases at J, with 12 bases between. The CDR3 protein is CASRREPHTDTQYF. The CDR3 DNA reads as TGCGCCAGCAGAAGGGAGCCCCACACAGATACGCAGTATTTT.